This is a list of T cell receptor beta chains from one sample in a study of T cell responses to AZD1222 COVID-19 vaccine. Here immunoSEQ multiplex PCR was the method, and the copy in TCRdb shows in-frame clones only, minus some. Of about 68,000 clones listed, about four fifths are singletons. The sequencing used peripheral blood, collected on day 0 of AZD1222 vaccination. The receptors were sampled from an adult in good health. Each CDR3 is given with its conserved first and last residue. Fields, in order: clone size, J gene, V gene, D gene, CDR3 DNA, CDR3 protein. D genes are given only for firm matches. Rows may omit the clone size; those that give it use once, few, many or a size class.

>once|TRBJ2-5|TRBV7-3|TRBD2
TGTGCCAGCAGCTTAGCGGGGGGGCAGCAAGAGACCCAGTACTTC
CASSLAGGQQETQYF
>.|TRBJ2-3|TRBV18|TRBD1
TGTGCCAGCTCTACGACAGGGGTTACAGATACGCAGTATTTT
CASSTTGVTDTQYF
>few|TRBJ2-5|TRBV23-1|.
TGCGCCAGCAGTCATCTATACGACAGGGAGGCCGCGGGGACCCAGTACTTC
CASSHLYDREAAGTQYF
>.|TRBJ2-7|TRBV5-1|TRBD1
TGCGCCATTACCTACCGAGACAGGGGGAGCTACGAGCAGTACTTC
CAITYRDRGSYEQYF
>.|TRBJ1-4|TRBV7-9|TRBD1
TGTGCCAGCAGCCCGGGACAGGGGGGGCATGAAAAACTGTTTTTT
CASSPGQGGHEKLFF
>.|TRBJ1-2|TRBV15|.
TGTGCCACCTCCCCAATCGACAGGTCGAAAGGCTACACCTTC
CATSPIDRSKGYTF
>.|TRBJ1-5|TRBV19|.
TGTGCCAGTAGTATATCTAACCTTAGAGGTGTAAGAACCCAGCCCCAGCATTTT
CASSISNLRGVRTQPQHF
>.|TRBJ1-5|TRBV19|.
TGTGCCAGTAGTCCGACAGCTTATAGCAATCAGCCCCAGCATTTT
CASSPTAYSNQPQHF
>.|TRBJ2-7|TRBV9|TRBD1
TGTGCCAGCAGCGTAGACGGGACAGGCCAATACGAGCAGTACTTC
CASSVDGTGQYEQYF
>.|TRBJ2-7|TRBV6-2/TRBV6-3|.
TGTGCCAGCAGTGCCTCAGGGCCGCGAACCTACGAGCAGTACTTC
CASSASGPRTYEQYF
>few|TRBJ2-1|TRBV10-3|TRBD2
TGTGCCATCAGTGGTGTAACTAGCGGGGACTTGAACAATGAGCAGTTCTTC
CAISGVTSGDLNNEQFF
>.|TRBJ1-5|TRBV19|.
TGTGCCAGTAGTATTCTATCGGCAGGCGGGCCAAGCAATCAGCCCCAGCATTTT
CASSILSAGGPSNQPQHF
>few|TRBJ2-1|TRBV2|.
TGTGCCAGCAGTGCTGGGGTAGGTGGGAGCTCCTACAATGAGCAGTTCTTC
CASSAGVGGSSYNEQFF
>.|TRBJ1-1|TRBV10-3|.
TGTGCCATCAGTGAGTCGAGTAACACTGAAGCTTTCTTT
CAISESSNTEAFF
>.|TRBJ2-3|TRBV7-9|TRBD2
TGTGCCAGCAGCCTGACTAGCGATACGCAGTATTTT
CASSLTSDTQYF
>.|TRBJ2-7|TRBV20-1|TRBD1
TGCAGTGCTAGTAGGGACAGGGGCCACGAGCAGTACTTC
CSASRDRGHEQYF
>many|TRBJ1-5|TRBV28|.
TGTGCCAGCAGTTTACCTCGGGGGCCCCAGCATTTT
CASSLPRGPQHF
>.|TRBJ2-7|TRBV7-9|.
TGTGCCAGCAGCCACGGGGACTCCTACGAGCAGTACTTC
CASSHGDSYEQYF
>.|TRBJ2-1|TRBV7-9|TRBD1
TGTGCCAGCAGCCCCCGACAGGGACCCTACAATGAGCAGTTCTTC
CASSPRQGPYNEQFF
>.|TRBJ1-4|TRBV5-1|TRBD1
TGCGCCAGCAGCTTTCAGGGGGCGAGGCAGAATGAAAAACTGTTTTTT
CASSFQGARQNEKLFF
>.|TRBJ1-2|TRBV3-1/TRBV3-2|TRBD1
TGTGCCAGCAGCCCGACTACTCGGACAGGGAGAGGTGGGGGCTACACCTTC
CASSPTTRTGRGGGYTF
>.|TRBJ1-2|TRBV5-4|.
TGTGCCAGCAGCTTGCTCTCAAGGTCTCAGACATCTTTCTATGGCTACACCTTC
CASSLLSRSQTSFYGYTF
>.|TRBJ2-1|TRBV19|.
TGTGCCAGTAGTGGGATCGGGACGAATCTCGCCAATGAGCAGTTCTTC
CASSGIGTNLANEQFF
>.|TRBJ2-3|TRBV7-6|.
TGTGCCAGCAGCTTATCGCTTACTAGCACAGATACGCAGTATTTT
CASSLSLTSTDTQYF
>few|TRBJ1-6|TRBV6-5|.
TGTGCCAGCAGGCGGTCCTCCCTATATGATTCACCCCTCCACTTT
CASRRSSLYDSPLHF
>.|TRBJ2-7|TRBV9|.
TGTGCCAGCAGCGTAGAGGTGGGAAGCGAGCAGTACTTC
CASSVEVGSEQYF
>.|TRBJ2-3|TRBV7-2|TRBD2
TGTGCCAGCAGCTCGGGACTAGCGGGACGAACGGGTGCAGATACGCAGTATTTT
CASSSGLAGRTGADTQYF
>.|TRBJ2-1|TRBV13|TRBD2
TGTGCCAGCAGCTTAGGTAGGCTAGCGGGGGGCCAGTACAATGAGCAGTTCTTC
CASSLGRLAGGQYNEQFF
>.|TRBJ2-5|TRBV7-9|.
TGTGCCAGCAGCAAACGACAGGTTGAGACCCAGTACTTC
CASSKRQVETQYF
>.|TRBJ2-1|TRBV5-4|TRBD2
TGTGCCAGCAGCTTGGTGGCGGGGGGGAGCTCCTACAATGAGCAGTTCTTC
CASSLVAGGSSYNEQFF
>.|TRBJ2-2|TRBV11-3|.
TGTGCCAGCAGAAGGTTCGCGAACACCGGGGAGCTGTTTTTT
CASRRFANTGELFF
>few|TRBJ1-5|TRBV7-9|TRBD1
TGTGCCAGCAGCTTAGGTACAGGGGGTTTGGAGCCCCAGCATTTT
CASSLGTGGLEPQHF
>.|TRBJ1-2|TRBV7-9|.
TGTGCCAGCAGCTTAACGAGTGCGAGGGACTATGGCTACACCTTC
CASSLTSARDYGYTF
>.|TRBJ1-6|TRBV27|TRBD1
TGTGCCAGCAGTCATATAATAGGACAGGCTAGCTCCTATAATTCACCCCTCCACTTT
CASSHIIGQASSYNSPLHF
>.|TRBJ2-1|TRBV5-1|TRBD2
TGCGCCAGCAGCCTTCAGAGCGGGGGGGCCTACAATGAGCAGTTCTTC
CASSLQSGGAYNEQFF
>.|TRBJ2-7|TRBV19|.
TGTGCCAGTAGTATAGATCCAGGGTCGGGAGAGCAGTACTTC
CASSIDPGSGEQYF
>few|TRBJ1-1|TRBV6-6|TRBD1
TGTGCCAGCAGTTCGGGAGGGGGCGGCCTGAACACTGAAGCTTTCTTT
CASSSGGGGLNTEAFF
>.|TRBJ2-2|TRBV27|.
TGTGCCAGCAGTTTAATCGGCACCGGGGAGCTGTTTTTT
CASSLIGTGELFF
>once|TRBJ1-4|TRBV30|TRBD1
TGTGCCTGGAGTGTACAGGGGGCGGGTAATGAAAAACTGTTTTTT
CAWSVQGAGNEKLFF
>.|TRBJ2-1|TRBV7-9|.
TGTGCCAGCAGCTTACGGGTCGGGAAGCAGTTCTTC
CASSLRVGKQFF
>.|TRBJ2-2|TRBV3-1/TRBV3-2|.
TGTGCCAGCGAAAGAGGTCGGGAGTTGACCGGGGAGCTGTTTTTT
CASERGRELTGELFF
>.|TRBJ2-7|TRBV9|.
TGTGCCAGCAGCGTAGGTGGAGGGTTTTCCGAGCAGTACTTC
CASSVGGGFSEQYF
>few|TRBJ2-7|TRBV4-1|.
TGCGCCAGCAGCCCACAAGCTGCTTCAACCTACGAGCAGTACTTC
CASSPQAASTYEQYF
>.|TRBJ1-1|TRBV5-6|.
TGTGCCAGCAGCACCGGACCGAACACTGAAGCTTTCTTT
CASSTGPNTEAFF
>.|TRBJ1-4|TRBV29-1|TRBD1
TGCAGCGTCTCGACAGGGTCTAATGAAAAACTGTTTTTT
CSVSTGSNEKLFF
>once|TRBJ1-5|TRBV5-6|TRBD1
TGTGCCAGCAGCTGGACAGGGGGCGAGAATCAGCCCCAGCATTTT
CASSWTGGENQPQHF
>.|TRBJ1-2|TRBV6-5|.
TGTGCCAGCAGTTACGGTGGCAGGGAAGGCTATGGCTACACCTTC
CASSYGGREGYGYTF
>.|TRBJ1-1|TRBV18|.
TGTGCCAGCTCACCGATGGGGAACACTGAAGCTTTCTTT
CASSPMGNTEAFF
>.|TRBJ1-5|TRBV27|TRBD1
TGTGCCAGCAGTTTAGGACAGGGGTTCGGCAATCAGCCCCAGCATTTT
CASSLGQGFGNQPQHF
>.|TRBJ2-2|TRBV29-1|.
TGCAGCGTTCTGGACAGCCCGAACACCGGGGAGCTGTTTTTT
CSVLDSPNTGELFF
>.|TRBJ1-2|TRBV3-1/TRBV3-2|.
TGTGCCAGCAGCCAAGGACAGACTAACTATGGCTACACCTTC
CASSQGQTNYGYTF